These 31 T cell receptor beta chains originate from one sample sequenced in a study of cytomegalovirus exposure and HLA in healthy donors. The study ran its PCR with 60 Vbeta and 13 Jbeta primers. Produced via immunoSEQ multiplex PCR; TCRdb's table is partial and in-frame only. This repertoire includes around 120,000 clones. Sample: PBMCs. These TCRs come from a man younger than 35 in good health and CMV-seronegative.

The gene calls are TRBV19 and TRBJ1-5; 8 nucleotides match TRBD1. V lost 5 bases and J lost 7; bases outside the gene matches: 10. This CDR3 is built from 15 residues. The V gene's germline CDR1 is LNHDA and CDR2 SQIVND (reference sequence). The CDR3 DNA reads TGTGCCAGTAGTCCGTTCGGGACAGGTGACCAGCCCCAGCATTTT. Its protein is CASSPFGTGDQPQHF.

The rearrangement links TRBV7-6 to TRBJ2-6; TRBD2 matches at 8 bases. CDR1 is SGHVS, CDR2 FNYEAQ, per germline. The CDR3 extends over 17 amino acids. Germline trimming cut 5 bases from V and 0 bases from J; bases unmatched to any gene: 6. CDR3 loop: CASSPRAGGSGANVLTF. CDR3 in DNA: TGTGCCAGCAGCCCTAGGGCGGGGGGCTCTGGGGCCAACGTCCTGACTTTC.

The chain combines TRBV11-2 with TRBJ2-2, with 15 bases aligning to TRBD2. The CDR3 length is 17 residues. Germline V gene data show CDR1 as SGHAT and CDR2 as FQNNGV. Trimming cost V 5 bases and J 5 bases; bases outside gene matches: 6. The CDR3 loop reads CASSTGLAGGGTGELFF. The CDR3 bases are TGTGCCAGCAGCACGGGACTAGCGGGGGGAGGGACCGGGGAGCTGTTTTTT.

As DNA, the CDR3 is TGTGCCAGCTTGGGAGGGGAGCAGTTCTTC. Protein: CASLGGEQFF. The chain has TRBV2 and TRBJ2-1, with 7 bases fitting TRBD2. The CDR3 sequence is 10 residues long. The junction had 2 bases not matched to a gene; V was cut back by 8 bases and J by 10 bases. Germline assignment: CDR1 SNHLY and CDR2 FYNNEI.

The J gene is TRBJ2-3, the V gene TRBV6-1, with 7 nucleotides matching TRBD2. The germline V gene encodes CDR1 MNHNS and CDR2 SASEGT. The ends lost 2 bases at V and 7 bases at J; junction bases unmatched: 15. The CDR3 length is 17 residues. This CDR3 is CASSETVGVGGKNTQYF. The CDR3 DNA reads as TGTGCCAGCAGTGAAACGGTTGGGGTCGGGGGGAAAAATACGCAGTATTTT.

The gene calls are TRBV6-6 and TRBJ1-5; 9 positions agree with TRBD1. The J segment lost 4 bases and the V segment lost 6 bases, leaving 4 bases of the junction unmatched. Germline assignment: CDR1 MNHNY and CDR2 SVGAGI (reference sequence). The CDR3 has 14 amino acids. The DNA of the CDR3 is TGTGCCAGCAGGGACAGGGGAGCAAATCAGCCCCAGCATTTT. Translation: CASRDRGANQPQHF.

The CDR3 DNA is TGTGCCTGGAGTGCCCTTAGCGGGGGGAGCACAGATACGCAGTATTTT. Its protein is CAWSALSGGSTDTQYF. The chain couples TRBV30 to TRBJ2-3; 10 bases fit TRBD2. CDR3 length: 16 residues. The germline CDR1 and CDR2 sequences are GTSNPN and SVGIG (reference sequence). The junction had 4 bases not matched to a gene; V was cut back by 1 base and J by 0 bases.

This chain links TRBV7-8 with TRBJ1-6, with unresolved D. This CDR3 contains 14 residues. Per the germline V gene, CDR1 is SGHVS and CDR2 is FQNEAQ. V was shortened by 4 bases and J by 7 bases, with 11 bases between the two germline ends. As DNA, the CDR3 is TGTGCCAGCAGCTCGGACTACGGGAATTCACCCCTCCACTTT. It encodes CASSSDYGNSPLHF. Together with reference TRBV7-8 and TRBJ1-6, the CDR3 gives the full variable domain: GAGVSQSPRYKVAKRGQDVALRCDPISGHVSLFWYQQALGQGPEFLTYFQNEAQLDKSGLPSDRFFAERPEGSVSTLKIQRTQQEDSAVYLCASSSDYGNSPLHFGNGTRLTVT.

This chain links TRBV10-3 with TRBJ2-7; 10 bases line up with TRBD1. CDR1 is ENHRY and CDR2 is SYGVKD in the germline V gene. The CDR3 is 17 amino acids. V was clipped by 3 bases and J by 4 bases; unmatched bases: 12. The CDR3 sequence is CAISETRGDRGQYEQYF. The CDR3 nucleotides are TGTGCCATCAGTGAAACAAGAGGAGACAGGGGGCAATACGAGCAGTACTTC.

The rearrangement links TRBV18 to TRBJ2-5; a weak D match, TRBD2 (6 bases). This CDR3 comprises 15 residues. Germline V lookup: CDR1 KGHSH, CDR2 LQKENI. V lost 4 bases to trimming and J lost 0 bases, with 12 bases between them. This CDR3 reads CASSLTLANQETQYF. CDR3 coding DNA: TGTGCCAGCTCACTCACTCTAGCGAACCAAGAGACCCAGTACTTC.

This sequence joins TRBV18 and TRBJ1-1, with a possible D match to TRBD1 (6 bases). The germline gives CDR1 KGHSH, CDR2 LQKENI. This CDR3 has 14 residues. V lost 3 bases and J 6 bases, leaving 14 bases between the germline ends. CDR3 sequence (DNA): TGTGCCAGCTCACCCAATAGGGGGGGTGCTGAAGCTTTCTTT. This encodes CASSPNRGGAEAFF.

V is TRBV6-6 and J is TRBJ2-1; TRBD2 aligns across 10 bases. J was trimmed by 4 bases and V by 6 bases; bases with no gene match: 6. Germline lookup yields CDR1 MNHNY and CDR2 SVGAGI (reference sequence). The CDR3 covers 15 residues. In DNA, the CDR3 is TGTGCCAGCAGATTTAGCGGGGGGATTTACAATGAGCAGTTCTTC. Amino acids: CASRFSGGIYNEQFF.

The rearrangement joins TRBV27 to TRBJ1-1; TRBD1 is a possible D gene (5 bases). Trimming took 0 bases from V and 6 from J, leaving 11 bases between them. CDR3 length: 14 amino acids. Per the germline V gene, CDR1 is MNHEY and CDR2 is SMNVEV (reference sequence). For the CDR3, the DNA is TGTGCCAGCAGTTTATCTGGGGAAGGGGCTGAAGCTTTCTTT. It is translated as CASSLSGEGAEAFF.

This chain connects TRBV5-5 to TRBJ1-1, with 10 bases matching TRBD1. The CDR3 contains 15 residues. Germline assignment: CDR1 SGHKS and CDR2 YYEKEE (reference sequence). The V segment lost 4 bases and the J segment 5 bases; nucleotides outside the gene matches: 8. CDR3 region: CASSARTGGGTEAFF. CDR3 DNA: TGTGCCAGCAGCGCCCGGACAGGGGGAGGTACTGAAGCTTTCTTT.

As DNA, the CDR3 is TGTGCCAGCAGTTCCCTTCGACAGGGCATTATAGGCTACACCTTC. It encodes CASSSLRQGIIGYTF. The rearrangement joins TRBV28 to TRBJ1-2; 7 bases are a match to TRBD1. Germline-derived CDR1 and CDR2 are MDHEN and SYDVKM. V was clipped by 4 bases and J by 8 bases; unmatched bases: 13. The CDR3 is made up of 15 amino acids.

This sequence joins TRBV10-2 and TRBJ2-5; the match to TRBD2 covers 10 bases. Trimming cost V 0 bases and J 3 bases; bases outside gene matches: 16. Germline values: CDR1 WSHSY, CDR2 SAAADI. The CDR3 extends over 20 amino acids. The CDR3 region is CASSESKFRTGLAGEETQYF. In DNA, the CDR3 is TGCGCCAGCAGTGAGTCGAAGTTTCGCACCGGGCTAGCGGGGGAAGAGACCCAGTACTTC.

CDR3 residues: CATAEAGELFF. The CDR3 coding sequence is TGTGCCACCGCTGAGGCCGGGGAGCTGTTTTTT. This chain uses TRBV28 with TRBJ2-2; the D is unclear. From germline, CDR1 is MDHEN and CDR2 SYDVKM. V was pared by 10 bases and J by 6 bases, with 9 bases between. This CDR3 has 11 amino acids.

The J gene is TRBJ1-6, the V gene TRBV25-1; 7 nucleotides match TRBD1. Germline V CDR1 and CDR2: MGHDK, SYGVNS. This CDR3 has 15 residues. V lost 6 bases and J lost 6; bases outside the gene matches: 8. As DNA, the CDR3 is TGTGCCAGCAGCTCTTCAGGGGGAAGTAATTCACCCCTCCACTTT. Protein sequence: CASSSSGGSNSPLHF.

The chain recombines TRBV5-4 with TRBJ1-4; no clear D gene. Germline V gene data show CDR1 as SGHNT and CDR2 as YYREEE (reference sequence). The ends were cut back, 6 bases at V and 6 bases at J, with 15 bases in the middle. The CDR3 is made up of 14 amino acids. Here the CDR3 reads CASNSEGKDEKLFF. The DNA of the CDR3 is TGTGCCAGCAACTCGGAGGGCAAGGATGAAAAACTGTTTTTT. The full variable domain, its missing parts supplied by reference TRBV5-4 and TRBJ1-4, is ETGVTQSPTHLIKTRGQQVTLRCSSQSGHNTVSWYQQALGQGPQFIFQYYREEENGRGNFPPRFSGLQFPNYSSELNVNALELDDSALYLCASNSEGKDEKLFFGSGTQLSVL.

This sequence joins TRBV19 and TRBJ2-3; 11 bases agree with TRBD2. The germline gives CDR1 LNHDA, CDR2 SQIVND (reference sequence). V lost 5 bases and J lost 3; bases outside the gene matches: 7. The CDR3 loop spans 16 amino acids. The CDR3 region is CASSVSGRALTDTQYF. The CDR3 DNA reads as TGTGCCAGTAGTGTTAGCGGGAGGGCCTTGACAGATACGCAGTATTTT.

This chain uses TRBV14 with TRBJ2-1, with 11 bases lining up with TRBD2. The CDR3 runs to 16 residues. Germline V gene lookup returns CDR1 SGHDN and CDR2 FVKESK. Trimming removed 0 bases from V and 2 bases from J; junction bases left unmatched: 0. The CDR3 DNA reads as TGTGCCAGCAGCCAAGAACTAGCGGGAGCCTACAATGAGCAGTTCTTC. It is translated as CASSQELAGAYNEQFF.

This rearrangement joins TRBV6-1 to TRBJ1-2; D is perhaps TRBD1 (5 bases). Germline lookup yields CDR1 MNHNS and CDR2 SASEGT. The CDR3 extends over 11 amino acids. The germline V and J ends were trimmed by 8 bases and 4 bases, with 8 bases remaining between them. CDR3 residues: CASGDFYGYTF. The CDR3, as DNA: TGTGCCAGCGGGGACTTCTATGGCTACACCTTC.

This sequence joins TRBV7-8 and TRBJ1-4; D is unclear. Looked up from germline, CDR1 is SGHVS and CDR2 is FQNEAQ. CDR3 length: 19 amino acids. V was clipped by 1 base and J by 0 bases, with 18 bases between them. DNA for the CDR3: TGTGCCAGCAGCTTAGGGACTTCCGACCCGATATCAACTAATGAAAAACTGTTTTTT. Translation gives CASSLGTSDPISTNEKLFF.

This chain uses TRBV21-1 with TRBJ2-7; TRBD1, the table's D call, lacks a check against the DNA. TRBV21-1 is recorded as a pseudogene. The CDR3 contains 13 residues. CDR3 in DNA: TGTGCCAGCAGCCGGGACAGGGGAGCCGAGCAGTACTTC. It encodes CASSRDRGAEQYF.

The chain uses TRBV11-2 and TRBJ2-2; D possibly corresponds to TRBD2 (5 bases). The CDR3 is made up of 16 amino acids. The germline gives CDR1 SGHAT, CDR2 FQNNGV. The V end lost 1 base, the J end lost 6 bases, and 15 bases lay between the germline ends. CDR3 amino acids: CASSLGSRALAGELFF. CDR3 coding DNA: TGTGCCAGCAGCTTAGGATCGCGGGCGTTGGCCGGGGAGCTGTTTTTT.

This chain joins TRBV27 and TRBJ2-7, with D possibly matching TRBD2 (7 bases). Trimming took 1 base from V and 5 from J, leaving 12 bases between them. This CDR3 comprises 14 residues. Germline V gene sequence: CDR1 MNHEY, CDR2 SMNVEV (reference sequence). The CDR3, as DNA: TGTGCCAGCAGTTTATATACAGGGAGGGACGAGCAGTACTTC. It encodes CASSLYTGRDEQYF.

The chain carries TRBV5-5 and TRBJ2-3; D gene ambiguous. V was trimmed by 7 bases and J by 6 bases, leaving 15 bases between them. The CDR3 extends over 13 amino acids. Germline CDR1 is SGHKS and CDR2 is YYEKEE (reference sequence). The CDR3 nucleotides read TGTGCCAGCTGCCCCGAGCTGGAGGATACGCAGTATTTT. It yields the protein CASCPELEDTQYF. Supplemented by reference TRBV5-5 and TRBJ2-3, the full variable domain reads DAGVTQSPTHLIKTRGQQVTLRCSPISGHKSVSWYQQVLGQGPQFIFQYYEKEERGRGNFPDRFSARQFPNYSSELNVNALLLGDSALYLCASCPELEDTQYFGPGTRLTVL.

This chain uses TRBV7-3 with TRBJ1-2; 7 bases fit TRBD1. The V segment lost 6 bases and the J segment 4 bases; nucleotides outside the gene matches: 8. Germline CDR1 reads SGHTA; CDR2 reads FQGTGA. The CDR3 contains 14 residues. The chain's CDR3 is CASSSGQRTYGYTF. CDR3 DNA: TGTGCCAGCAGTTCGGGACAGCGGACCTATGGCTACACCTTC.

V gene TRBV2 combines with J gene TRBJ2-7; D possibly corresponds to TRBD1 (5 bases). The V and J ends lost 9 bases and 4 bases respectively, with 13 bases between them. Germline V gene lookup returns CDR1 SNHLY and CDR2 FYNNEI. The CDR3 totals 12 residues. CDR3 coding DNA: TGTGCCAGTCATACAGGAAGGTACGAGCAGTACTTC. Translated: CASHTGRYEQYF.

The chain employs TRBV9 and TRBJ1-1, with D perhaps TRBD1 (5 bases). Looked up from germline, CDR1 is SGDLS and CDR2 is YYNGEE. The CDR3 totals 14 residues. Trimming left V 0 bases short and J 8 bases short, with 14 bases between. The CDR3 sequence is CASSVGGGAEEAFF. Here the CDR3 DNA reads TGTGCCAGCAGCGTAGGGGGCGGGGCAGAAGAAGCTTTCTTT.

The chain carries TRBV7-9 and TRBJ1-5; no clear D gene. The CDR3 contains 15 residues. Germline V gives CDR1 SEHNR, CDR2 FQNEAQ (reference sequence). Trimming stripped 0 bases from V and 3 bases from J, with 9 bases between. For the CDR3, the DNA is TGTGCCAGCAGCTTAGCGACGGGAATCAATCAGCCCCAGCATTTT. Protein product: CASSLATGINQPQHF. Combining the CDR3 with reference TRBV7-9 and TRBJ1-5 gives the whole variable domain DTGVSQNPRHKITKRGQNVTFRCDPISEHNRLYWYRQTLGQGPEFLTYFQNEAQLEKSRLLSDRFSAERPKGSFSTLEIQRTEQGDSAMYLCASSLATGINQPQHFGDGTRLSIL.